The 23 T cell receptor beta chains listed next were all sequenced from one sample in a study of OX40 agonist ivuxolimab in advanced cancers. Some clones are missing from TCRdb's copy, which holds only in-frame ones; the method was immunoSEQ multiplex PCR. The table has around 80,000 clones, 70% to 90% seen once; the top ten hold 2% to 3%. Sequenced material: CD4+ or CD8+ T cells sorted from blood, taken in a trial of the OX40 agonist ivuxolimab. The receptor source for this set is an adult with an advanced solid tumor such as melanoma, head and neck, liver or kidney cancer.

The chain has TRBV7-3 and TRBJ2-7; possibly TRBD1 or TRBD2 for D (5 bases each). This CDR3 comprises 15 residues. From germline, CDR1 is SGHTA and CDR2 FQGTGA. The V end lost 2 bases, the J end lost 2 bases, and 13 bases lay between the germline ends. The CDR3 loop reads CASSLGQGVAYEQYF. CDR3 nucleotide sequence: TGTGCCAGCAGCTTAGGGCAGGGAGTTGCCTACGAGCAGTACTTC. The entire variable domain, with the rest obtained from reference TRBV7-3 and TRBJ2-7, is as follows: GAGVSQTPSNKVTEKGKYVELRCDPISGHTALYWYRQSLGQGPEFLIYFQGTGAADDSGLPNDRFFAVRPEGSVSTLKIQRTERGDSAVYLCASSLGQGVAYEQYFGPGTRLTVT.

The DNA for the CDR3 is TGTGCCAGCAGCTCCACCGGGACAGCGGGGGATGGCTACACCTTC. Its translation: CASSSTGTAGDGYTF. The J gene is TRBJ1-2, the V gene TRBV7-2; 7 bases agree with TRBD1. Unmatched junction bases numbered 11, after V lost 4 bases and J lost 6 bases. The germline CDR1 and CDR2 sequences are SGHTA and FQGNSA. The CDR3 loop spans 15 amino acids.

The CDR3 nucleotides are TGTGCCAGCAGTGAGGACAGGGGGCTTCCCGGGGAGCTGTTTTTT. It is translated as CASSEDRGLPGELFF. V gene TRBV2 combines with J gene TRBJ2-2, with 11 bases fitting TRBD1. The ends lost 3 bases at V and 6 bases at J; junction bases unmatched: 3. Germline CDR1 is SNHLY and CDR2 is FYNNEI. The length of the CDR3 is 15 residues.

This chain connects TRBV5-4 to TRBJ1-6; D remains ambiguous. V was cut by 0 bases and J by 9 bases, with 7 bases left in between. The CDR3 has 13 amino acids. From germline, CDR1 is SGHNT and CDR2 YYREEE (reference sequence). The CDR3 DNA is TGTGCCAGCAGCTTGGGGGGAGGTTCACCCCTCCACTTT. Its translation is CASSLGGGSPLHF.

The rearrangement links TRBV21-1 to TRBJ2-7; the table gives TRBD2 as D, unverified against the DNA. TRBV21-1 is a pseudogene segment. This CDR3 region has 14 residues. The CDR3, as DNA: TGTGCCATGGGTAGGCGGGCAGTGGGCTACGAGCAGTACTTC. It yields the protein CAMGRRAVGYEQYF.

The CDR3 is CASSIGGAGDNEQFF. The CDR3 coding sequence is TGTGCCAGTAGTATAGGGGGGGCCGGGGACAATGAGCAGTTCTTC. The chain is built from TRBV19 and TRBJ2-1; perhaps D is TRBD1 or TRBD2 (6 bases each). V lost 1 base to trimming and J lost 5 bases, with 12 bases between them. Germline V gene lookup returns CDR1 LNHDA and CDR2 SQIVND (reference sequence). This CDR3 region has 15 residues.

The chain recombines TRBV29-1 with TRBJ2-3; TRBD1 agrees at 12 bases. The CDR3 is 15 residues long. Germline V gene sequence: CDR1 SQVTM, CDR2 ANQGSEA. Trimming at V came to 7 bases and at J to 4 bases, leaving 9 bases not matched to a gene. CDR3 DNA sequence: TGCAGCGCCATAGGGGGACAGGGGGCTGCAGATACGCAGTATTTT. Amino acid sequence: CSAIGGQGAADTQYF.

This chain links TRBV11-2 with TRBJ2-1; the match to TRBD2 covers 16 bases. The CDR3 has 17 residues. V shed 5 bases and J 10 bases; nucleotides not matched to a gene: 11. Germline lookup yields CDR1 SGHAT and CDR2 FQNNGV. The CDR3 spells CASSPKGTSGGAREQFF. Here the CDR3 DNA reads TGTGCCAGCAGCCCCAAAGGGACTAGCGGGGGGGCGAGGGAGCAGTTCTTC.

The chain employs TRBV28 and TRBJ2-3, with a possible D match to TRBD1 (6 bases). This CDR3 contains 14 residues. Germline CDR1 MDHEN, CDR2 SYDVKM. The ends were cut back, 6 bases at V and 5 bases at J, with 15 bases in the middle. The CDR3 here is CASSNRVGKDTQYF. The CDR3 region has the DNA TGTGCCAGCAGCAACAGGGTCGGTAAAGATACGCAGTATTTT.

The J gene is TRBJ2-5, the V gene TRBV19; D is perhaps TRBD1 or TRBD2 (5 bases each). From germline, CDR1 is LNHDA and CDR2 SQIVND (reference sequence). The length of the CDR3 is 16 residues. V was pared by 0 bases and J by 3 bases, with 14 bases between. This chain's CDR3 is CASSIEKGRGEETQYF. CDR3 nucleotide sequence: TGTGCCAGTAGTATAGAAAAGGGACGGGGAGAAGAGACCCAGTACTTC. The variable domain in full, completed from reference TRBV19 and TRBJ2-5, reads DGGITQSPKYLFRKEGQNVTLSCEQNLNHDAMYWYRQDPGQGLRLIYYSQIVNDFQKGDIAEGYSVSREKKESFPLTVTSAQKNPTAFYLCASSIEKGRGEETQYFGPGTRLLVL.

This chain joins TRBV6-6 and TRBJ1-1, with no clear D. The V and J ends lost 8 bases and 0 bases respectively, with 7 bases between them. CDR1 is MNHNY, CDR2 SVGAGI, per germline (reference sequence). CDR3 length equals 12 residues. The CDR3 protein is CASVGMNTEAFF. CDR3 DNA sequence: TGTGCCAGCGTCGGGATGAACACTGAAGCTTTCTTT.

CDR3 sequence: CASRENQGGTGNEQFF. The CDR3 DNA is TGTGCCAGTAGAGAAAACCAGGGTGGGACCGGGAATGAGCAGTTCTTC. This chain links TRBV19 with TRBJ2-1; D is perhaps TRBD1 or TRBD2 (5 bases each). The CDR3 covers 16 residues. Germline assignment: CDR1 LNHDA and CDR2 SQIVND (reference sequence). V lost 6 bases, J lost 7 bases, and 22 bases lay in between.

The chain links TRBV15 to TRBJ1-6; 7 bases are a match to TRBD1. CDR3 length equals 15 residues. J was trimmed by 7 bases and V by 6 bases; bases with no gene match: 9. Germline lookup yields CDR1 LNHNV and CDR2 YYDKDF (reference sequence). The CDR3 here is CATSTTGFKNSPLHF. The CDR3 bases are TGTGCCACCAGTACGACAGGGTTTAAGAATTCACCCCTCCACTTT.

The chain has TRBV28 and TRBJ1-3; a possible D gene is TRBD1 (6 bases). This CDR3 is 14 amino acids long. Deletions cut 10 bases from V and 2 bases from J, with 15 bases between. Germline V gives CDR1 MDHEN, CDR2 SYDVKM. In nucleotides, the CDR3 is TGTGCCACCCTCTCAGGGGTGACTGGAAACACCATATATTTT. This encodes CATLSGVTGNTIYF.

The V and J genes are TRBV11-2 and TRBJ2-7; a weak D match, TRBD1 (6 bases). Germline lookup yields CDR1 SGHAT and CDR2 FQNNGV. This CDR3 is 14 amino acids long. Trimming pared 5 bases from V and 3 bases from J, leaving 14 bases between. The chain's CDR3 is CASSLQGLVYEQYV. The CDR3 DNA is TGTGCCAGCAGCCTCCAGGGGCTGGTCTACGAGCAGTACGTC.

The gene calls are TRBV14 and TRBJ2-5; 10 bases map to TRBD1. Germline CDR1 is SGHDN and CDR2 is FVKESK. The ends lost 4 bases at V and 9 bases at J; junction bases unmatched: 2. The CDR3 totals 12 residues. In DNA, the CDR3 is TGTGCCAGCAGCCCTGGACAGGGGGCCCAGTACTTC. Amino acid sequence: CASSPGQGAQYF.

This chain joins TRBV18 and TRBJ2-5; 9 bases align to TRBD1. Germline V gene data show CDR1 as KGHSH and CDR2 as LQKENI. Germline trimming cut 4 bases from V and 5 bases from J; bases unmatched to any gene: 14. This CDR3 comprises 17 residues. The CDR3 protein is CASSRTGEEGSGETQYF. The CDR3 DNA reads TGTGCCAGCTCACGGACAGGGGAAGAGGGGTCGGGGGAGACCCAGTACTTC.

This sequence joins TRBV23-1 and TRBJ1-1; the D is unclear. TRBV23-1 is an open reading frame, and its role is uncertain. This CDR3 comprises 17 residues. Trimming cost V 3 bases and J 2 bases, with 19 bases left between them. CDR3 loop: CASSHPDYKAINTEAFF. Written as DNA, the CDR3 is TGCGCCAGCAGTCACCCGGACTACAAGGCTATAAACACTGAAGCTTTCTTT.

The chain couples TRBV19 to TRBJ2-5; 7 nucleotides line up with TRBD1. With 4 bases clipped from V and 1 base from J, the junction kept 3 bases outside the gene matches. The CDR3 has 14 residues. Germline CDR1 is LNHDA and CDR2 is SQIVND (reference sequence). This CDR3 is CASSNRGTQETQYF. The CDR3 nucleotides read TGTGCCAGTAGTAACAGGGGTACCCAAGAGACCCAGTACTTC.

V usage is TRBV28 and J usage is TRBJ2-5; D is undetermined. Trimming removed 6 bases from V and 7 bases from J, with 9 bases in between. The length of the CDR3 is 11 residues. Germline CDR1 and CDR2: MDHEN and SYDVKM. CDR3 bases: TGTGCCAGCAGCTTAATGGGGACCCAGTACTTC. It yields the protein CASSLMGTQYF.

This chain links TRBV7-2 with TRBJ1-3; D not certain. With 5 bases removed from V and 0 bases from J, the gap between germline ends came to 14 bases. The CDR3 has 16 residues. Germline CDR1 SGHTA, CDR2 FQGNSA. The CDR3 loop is CASSITASYSGNTIYF. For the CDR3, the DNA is TGTGCCAGCAGCATTACGGCCAGCTACTCTGGAAACACCATATATTTT.

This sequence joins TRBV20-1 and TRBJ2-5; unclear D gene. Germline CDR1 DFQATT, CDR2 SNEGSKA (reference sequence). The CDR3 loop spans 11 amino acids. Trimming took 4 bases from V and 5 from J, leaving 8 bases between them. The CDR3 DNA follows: TGCAGTGCTACGGGCTTCGAGACCCAGTACTTC. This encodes CSATGFETQYF.

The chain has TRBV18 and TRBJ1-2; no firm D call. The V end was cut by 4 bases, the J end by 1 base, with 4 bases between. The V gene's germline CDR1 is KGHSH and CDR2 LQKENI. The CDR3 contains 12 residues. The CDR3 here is CASSQLNYGYTF. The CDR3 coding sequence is TGTGCCAGCTCACAGCTTAACTATGGCTACACCTTC.